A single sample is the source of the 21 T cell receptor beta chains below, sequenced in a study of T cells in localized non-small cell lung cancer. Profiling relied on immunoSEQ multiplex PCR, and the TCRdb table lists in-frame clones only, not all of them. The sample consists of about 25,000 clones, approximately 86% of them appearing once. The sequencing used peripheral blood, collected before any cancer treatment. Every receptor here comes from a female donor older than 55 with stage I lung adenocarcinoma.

This CDR3 is CASSAGLFNEQFF. CDR3 nucleotides: TGCGCCAGCAGCGCGGGACTGTTCAATGAGCAGTTCTTC. This chain links TRBV10-1 with TRBJ2-1, with a possible D match to TRBD2 (6 bases). Trimming pared 6 bases from V and 6 bases from J, leaving 12 bases between. Germline assignment: CDR1 WNHNN and CDR2 SYGVQD (reference sequence). The CDR3 spans 13 residues.

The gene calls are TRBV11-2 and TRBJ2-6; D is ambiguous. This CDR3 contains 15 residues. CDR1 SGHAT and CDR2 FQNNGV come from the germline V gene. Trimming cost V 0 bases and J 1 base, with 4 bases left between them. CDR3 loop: CASSLEPSGANVLTF. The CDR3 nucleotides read TGTGCCAGCAGCTTAGAGCCGTCTGGGGCCAACGTCCTGACTTTC.

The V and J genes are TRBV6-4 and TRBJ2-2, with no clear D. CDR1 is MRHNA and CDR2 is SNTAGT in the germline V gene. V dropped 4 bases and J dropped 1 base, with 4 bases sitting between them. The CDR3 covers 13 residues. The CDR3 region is CASSAGNTGELFF. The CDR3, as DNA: TGTGCCAGCAGTGCGGGGAACACCGGGGAGCTGTTTTTT.

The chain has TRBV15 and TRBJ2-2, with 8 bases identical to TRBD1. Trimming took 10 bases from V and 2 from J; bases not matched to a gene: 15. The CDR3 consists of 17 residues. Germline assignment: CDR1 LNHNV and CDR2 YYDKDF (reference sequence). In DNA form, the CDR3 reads TGTGCCAGCCAGGGCCAGGGGGCTTTAGGTAACACCGGGGAGCTGTTTTTT. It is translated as CASQGQGALGNTGELFF. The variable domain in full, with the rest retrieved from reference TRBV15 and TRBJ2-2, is DAMVIQNPRYQVTQFGKPVTLSCSQTLNHNVMYWYQQKSSQAPKLLFHYYDKDFNNEADTPDNFQSRRPNTSFCFLDIRSPGLGDTAMYLCASQGQGALGNTGELFFGEGSRLTVL.

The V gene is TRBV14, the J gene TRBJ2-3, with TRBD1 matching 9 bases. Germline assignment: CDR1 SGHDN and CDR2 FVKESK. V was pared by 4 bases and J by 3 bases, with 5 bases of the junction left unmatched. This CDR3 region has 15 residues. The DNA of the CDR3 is TGTGCCAGCAGCCCCGACAGGGGGAGGACAGATACGCAGTATTTT. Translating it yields CASSPDRGRTDTQYF.

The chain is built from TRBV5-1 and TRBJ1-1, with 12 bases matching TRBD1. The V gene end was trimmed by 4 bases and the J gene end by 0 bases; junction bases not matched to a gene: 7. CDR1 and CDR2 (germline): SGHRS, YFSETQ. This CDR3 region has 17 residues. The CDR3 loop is CASSPGQGARMNTEAFF. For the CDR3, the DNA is TGCGCCAGCAGCCCGGGACAGGGGGCCCGTATGAACACTGAAGCTTTCTTT.

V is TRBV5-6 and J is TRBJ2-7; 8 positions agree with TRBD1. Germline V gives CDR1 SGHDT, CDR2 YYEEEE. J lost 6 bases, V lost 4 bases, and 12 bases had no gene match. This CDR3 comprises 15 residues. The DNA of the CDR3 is TGTGCCAGCAGCGATTATGGACAGGGAAGGGGCGAGCAGTACTTC. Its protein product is CASSDYGQGRGEQYF.

The DNA for the CDR3 is TGTGCCAGCAGCTTAGGACAGACTAATCAGCCCCAGCATTTT. It translates to CASSLGQTNQPQHF. This sequence joins TRBV11-3 and TRBJ1-5, with D possibly being TRBD1 (5 bases). The CDR3 is made up of 14 amino acids. Germline V gene sequence: CDR1 SGHNT, CDR2 YENEEA. Deletions cut 1 base from V and 4 bases from J, with 8 bases between.

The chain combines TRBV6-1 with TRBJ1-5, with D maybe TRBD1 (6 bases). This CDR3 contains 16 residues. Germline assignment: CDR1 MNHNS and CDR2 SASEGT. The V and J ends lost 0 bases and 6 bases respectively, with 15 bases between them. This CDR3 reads CASSEALTGRTQPQHF. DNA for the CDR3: TGTGCCAGCAGTGAAGCTTTGACAGGCCGAACTCAGCCCCAGCATTTT.

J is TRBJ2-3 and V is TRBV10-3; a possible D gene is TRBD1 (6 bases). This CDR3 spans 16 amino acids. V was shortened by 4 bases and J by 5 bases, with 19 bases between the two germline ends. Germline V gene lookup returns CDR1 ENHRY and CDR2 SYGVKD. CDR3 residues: CAISAPGTSPQDTQYF. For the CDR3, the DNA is TGTGCCATCAGTGCCCCTGGGACATCCCCTCAAGATACGCAGTATTTT.

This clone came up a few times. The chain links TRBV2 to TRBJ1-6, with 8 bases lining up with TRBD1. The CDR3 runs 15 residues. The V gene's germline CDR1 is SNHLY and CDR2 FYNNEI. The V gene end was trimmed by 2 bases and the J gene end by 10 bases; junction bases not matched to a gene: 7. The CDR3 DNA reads TGTGCCAGCAGTGAAAGTACAGGGGGTAGGTCACCCCTCCACTTT. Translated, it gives CASSESTGGRSPLHF.

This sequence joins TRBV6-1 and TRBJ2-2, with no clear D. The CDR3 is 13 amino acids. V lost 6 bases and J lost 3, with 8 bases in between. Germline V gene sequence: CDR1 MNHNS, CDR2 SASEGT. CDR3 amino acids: CASRTDDTGELFF. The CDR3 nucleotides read TGTGCCAGCAGGACGGATGACACCGGGGAGCTGTTTTTT.

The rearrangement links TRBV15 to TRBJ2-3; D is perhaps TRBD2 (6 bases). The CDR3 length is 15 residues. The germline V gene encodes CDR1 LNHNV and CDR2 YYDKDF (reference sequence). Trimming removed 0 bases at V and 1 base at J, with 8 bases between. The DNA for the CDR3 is TGTGCCACCAGCAGAGATCCGGGGGGCACAGATACGCAGTATTTT. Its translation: CATSRDPGGTDTQYF.

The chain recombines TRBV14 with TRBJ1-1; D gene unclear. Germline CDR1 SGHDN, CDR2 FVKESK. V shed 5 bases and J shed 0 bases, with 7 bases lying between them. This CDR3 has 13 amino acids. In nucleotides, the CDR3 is TGTGCCAGCAGCGACGGGATGAACACTGAAGCTTTCTTT. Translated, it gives CASSDGMNTEAFF.

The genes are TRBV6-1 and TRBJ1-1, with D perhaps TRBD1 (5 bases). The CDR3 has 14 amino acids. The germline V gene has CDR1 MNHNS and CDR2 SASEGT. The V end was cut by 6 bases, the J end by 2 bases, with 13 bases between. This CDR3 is CASRDGQGNTEAFF. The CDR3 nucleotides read TGTGCCAGCAGGGATGGTCAGGGAAACACTGAAGCTTTCTTT.

The CDR3 region has the DNA TGTGCCAGCAGCAGGACAGGGTCAAACACAGATACGCAGTATTTT. It specifies CASSRTGSNTDTQYF. The chain is built from TRBV5-4 and TRBJ2-3; 8 nucleotides align to TRBD1. With V trimmed by 4 bases and J by 2 bases, 6 bases remained unmatched. The germline V gene has CDR1 SGHNT and CDR2 YYREEE (reference sequence). The CDR3 extends over 15 amino acids.

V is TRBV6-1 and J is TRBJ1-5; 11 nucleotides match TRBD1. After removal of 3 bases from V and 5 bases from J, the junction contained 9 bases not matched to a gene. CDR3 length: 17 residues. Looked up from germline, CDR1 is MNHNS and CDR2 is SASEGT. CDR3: CASSDYWDRGDDQPQHF. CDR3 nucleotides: TGTGCCAGCAGTGATTACTGGGACAGGGGGGACGATCAGCCCCAGCATTTT.

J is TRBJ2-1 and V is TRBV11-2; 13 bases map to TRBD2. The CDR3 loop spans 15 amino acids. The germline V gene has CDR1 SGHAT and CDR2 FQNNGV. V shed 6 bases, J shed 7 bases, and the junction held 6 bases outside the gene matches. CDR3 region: CASRRTSGSRNEQFF. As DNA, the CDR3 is TGTGCCAGCAGACGGACTAGCGGGAGTAGGAATGAGCAGTTCTTC.

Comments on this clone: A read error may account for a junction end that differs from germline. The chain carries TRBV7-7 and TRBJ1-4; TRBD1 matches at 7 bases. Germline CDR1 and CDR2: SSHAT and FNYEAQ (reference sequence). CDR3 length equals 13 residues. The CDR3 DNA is TGTGCTAGCAGCCGAAGACAGGGTGAAAAACTGTTTTTT. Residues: CASSRRQGEKLFF. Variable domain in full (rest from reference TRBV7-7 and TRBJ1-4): GAGVSQSPRYKVTKRGQDVTLRCDPISSHATLYWYQQALGQGPEFLTYFNYEAQPDKSGLPSDRFSAERPEGSISTLTIQRTEQRDSAMYRCASSRRQGEKLFFGSGTQLSVL.

CDR3 loop: CAWTGQGRIGELFF. CDR3 nucleotides: TGTGCCTGGACGGGACAGGGGCGGATCGGGGAGCTGTTTTTT. The V gene is TRBV30, the J gene TRBJ2-2, with TRBD1 identical over 10 bases. With 4 bases clipped from V and 7 bases from J, the junction kept 6 bases outside the gene matches. This CDR3 region has 14 residues. Germline loops: CDR1 GTSNPN, CDR2 SVGIG (reference sequence).

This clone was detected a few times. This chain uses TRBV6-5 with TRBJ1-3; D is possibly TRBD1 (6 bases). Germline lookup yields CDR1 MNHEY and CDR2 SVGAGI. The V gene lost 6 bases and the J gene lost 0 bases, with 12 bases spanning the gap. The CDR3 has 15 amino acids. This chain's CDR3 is CASSRQANSGNTIYF. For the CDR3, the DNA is TGTGCCAGCAGCCGACAGGCGAACTCTGGAAACACCATATATTTT.